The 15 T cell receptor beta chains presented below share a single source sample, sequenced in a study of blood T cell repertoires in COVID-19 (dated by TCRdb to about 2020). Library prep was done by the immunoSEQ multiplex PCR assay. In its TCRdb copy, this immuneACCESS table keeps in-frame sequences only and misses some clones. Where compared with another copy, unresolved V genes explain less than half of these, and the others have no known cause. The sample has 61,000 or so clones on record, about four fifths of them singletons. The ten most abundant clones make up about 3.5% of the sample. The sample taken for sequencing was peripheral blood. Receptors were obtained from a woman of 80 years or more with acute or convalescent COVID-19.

The CDR3 loop reads CASSLTSGDGADTQYF. The CDR3 bases are TGTGCCAGCAGCCTAACCTCAGGGGATGGCGCAGATACGCAGTATTTT. V and J are TRBV27 and TRBJ2-3; a weak D match, TRBD1 (6 bases). V was trimmed by 6 bases and J by 4 bases, leaving 20 bases between them. From germline, CDR1 is MNHEY and CDR2 SMNVEV (reference sequence). The CDR3 sequence is 16 residues long.

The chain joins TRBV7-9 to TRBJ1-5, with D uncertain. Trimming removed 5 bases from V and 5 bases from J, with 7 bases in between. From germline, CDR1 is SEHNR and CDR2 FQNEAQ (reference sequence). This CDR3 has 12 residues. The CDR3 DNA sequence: TGTGCCAGCAGCCAACAATATCAGCCCCAGCATTTT. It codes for CASSQQYQPQHF.

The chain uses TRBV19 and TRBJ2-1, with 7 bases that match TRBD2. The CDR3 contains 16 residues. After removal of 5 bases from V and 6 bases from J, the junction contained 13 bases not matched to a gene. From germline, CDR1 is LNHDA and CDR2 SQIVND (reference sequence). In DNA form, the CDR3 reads TGTGCCAGTAGTCCCCTCCGGGGGGAGGGTGGCAATGAGCAGTTCTTC. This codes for CASSPLRGEGGNEQFF.

CDR3 amino acids: CASSINGILNQPQHF. CDR3 nucleotide sequence: TGTGCCAGTAGTATTAACGGGATTCTCAATCAGCCCCAGCATTTT. V gene TRBV19 combines with J gene TRBJ1-5; D remains ambiguous. V lost 3 bases to trimming and J lost 3 bases, with 12 bases between them. The germline gives CDR1 LNHDA, CDR2 SQIVND (reference sequence). This CDR3 has 15 residues.

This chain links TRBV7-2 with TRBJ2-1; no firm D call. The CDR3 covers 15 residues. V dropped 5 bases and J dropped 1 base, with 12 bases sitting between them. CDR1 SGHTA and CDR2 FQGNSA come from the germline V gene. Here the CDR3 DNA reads TGTGCCAGCAGCACCGGCGGCGCTTCCTACAATGAGCAGTTCTTC. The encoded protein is CASSTGGASYNEQFF.

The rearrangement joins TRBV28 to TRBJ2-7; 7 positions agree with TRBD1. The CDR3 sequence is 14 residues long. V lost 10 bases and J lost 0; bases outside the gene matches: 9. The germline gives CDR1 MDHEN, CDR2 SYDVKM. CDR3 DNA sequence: TGTGCCACCCAACGTGGGACAGCCTCCTACGAGCAGTACTTC. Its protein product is CATQRGTASYEQYF.

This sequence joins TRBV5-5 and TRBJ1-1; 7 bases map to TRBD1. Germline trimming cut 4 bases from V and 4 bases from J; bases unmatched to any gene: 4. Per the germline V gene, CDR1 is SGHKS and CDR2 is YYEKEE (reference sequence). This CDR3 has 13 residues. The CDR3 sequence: CASSLTGPTEAFF. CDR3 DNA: TGTGCCAGCAGCCTGACAGGGCCCACTGAAGCTTTCTTT.

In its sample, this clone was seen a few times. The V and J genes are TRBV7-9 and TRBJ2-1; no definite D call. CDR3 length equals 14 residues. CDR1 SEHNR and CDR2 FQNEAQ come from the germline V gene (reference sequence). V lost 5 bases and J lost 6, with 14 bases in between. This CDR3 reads CASSLLYSPNEQFF. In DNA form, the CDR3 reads TGTGCCAGCAGCCTTTTATACAGCCCCAATGAGCAGTTCTTC.

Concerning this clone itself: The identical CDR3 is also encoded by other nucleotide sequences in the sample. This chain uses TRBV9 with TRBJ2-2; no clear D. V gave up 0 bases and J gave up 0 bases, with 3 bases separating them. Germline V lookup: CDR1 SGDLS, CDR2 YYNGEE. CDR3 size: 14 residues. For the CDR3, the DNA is TGTGCCAGCAGCGTAGCAGCGAACACCGGGGAGCTGTTTTTT. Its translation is CASSVAANTGELFF.

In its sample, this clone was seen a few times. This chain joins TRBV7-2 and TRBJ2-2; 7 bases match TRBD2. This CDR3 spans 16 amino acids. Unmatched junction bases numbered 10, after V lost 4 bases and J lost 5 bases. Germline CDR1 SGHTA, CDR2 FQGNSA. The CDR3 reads CASSSSVVGGTGELFF. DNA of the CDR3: TGTGCCAGCAGCTCCTCCGTTGTGGGAGGGACCGGGGAGCTGTTTTTT.

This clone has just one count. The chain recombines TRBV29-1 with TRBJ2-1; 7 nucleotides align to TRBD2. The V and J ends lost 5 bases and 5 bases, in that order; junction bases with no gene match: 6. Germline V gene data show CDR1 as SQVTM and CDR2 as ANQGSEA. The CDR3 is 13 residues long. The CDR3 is CSVRETSNNEQFF. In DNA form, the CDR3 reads TGCAGCGTTCGTGAGACTAGCAACAATGAGCAGTTCTTC.

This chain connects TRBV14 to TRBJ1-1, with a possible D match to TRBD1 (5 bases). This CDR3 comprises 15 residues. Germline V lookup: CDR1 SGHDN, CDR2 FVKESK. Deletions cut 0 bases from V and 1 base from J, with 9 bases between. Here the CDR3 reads CASSQDRGGNTEAFF. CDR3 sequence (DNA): TGTGCCAGCAGCCAAGATCGCGGGGGGAACACTGAAGCTTTCTTT.

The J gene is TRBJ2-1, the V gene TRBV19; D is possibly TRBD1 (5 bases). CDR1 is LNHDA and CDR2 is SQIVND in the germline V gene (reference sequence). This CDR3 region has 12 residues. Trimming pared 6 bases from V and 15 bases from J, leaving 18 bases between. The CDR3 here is CASSDNGHLLFF. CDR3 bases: TGTGCCAGTAGCGACAATGGACACCTCCTGTTCTTC. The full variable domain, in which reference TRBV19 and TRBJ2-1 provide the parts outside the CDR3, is DGGITQSPKYLFRKEGQNVTLSCEQNLNHDAMYWYRQDPGQGLRLIYYSQIVNDFQKGDIAEGYSVSREKKESFPLTVTSAQKNPTAFYLCASSDNGHLLFFGPGTRLTVL.

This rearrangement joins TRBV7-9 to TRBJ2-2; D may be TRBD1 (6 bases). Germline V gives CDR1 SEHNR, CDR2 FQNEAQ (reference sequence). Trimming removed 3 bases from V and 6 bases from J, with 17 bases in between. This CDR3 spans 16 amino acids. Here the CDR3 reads CASSLEPGHSSGELFF. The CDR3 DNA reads TGTGCCAGCAGCTTGGAACCGGGACACAGCTCCGGGGAGCTGTTTTTT.

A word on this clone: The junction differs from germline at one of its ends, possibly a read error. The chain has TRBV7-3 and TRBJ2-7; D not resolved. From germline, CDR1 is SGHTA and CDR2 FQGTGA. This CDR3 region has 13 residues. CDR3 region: CASSLTSSDEQYF. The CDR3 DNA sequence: TGTGCCAGCAGCTTAACTAGCTCCGACGAGCAGTACTTC.